Listed here are 7 T cell receptor beta chains from one sample, sequenced in a study of CD8+ T cells in alopecia areata. Sequencing used cDNA as its template, made by extracting RNA and reverse transcribing it. The protocol was immunoSEQ multiplex PCR, while the TCRdb copy is restricted to in-frame clones and leaves out a portion. The table has hundreds of thousands of clones, roughly 60% seen once. Treatment indicated: oral pan-JAK inhibitor, 5-10 mg twice daily. Sequencing used CD4+ T cells sorted from blood, obtained at approximately week 51, from a patient treated with tofacitinib. The receptors come from a human donor with alopecia areata.

This chain links TRBV30 with TRBJ2-3; maybe TRBD2 (6 bases). CDR3 length: 11 amino acids. From germline, CDR1 is GTSNPN and CDR2 SVGIG (reference sequence). The CDR3 region has the DNA TGTGCGAGCGGGAGCACAGATACGCAGTATTTT. Protein sequence: CASGSTDTQYF.

This chain connects TRBV9 to TRBJ2-7; 9 bases match TRBD2. V gave up 0 bases and J gave up 4 bases; unmatched junction bases: 8. Germline V gene sequence: CDR1 SGDLS, CDR2 YYNGEE. This CDR3 is built from 16 residues. CDR3 coding DNA: TGTGCCAGCAGCGTAGGCCCAGCGGGGGGCGGGTACGAGCAGTACTTC. Protein product: CASSVGPAGGGYEQYF.

This clone showed up just a few times. V gene TRBV29-1 combines with J gene TRBJ1-4; D call uncertain. Germline lookup yields CDR1 SQVTM and CDR2 ANQGSEA. The CDR3 contains 11 residues. V was pared by 6 bases and J by 5 bases, with 7 bases between. CDR3 in DNA: TGCAGCGTATCGAAAAATGAAAAACTGTTTTTT. It codes for CSVSKNEKLFF. Using reference TRBV29-1 and TRBJ1-4 for the parts outside the CDR3, the full variable domain is SAVISQKPSRDICQRGTSLTIQCQVDSQVTMMFWYRQQPGQSLTLIATANQGSEATYESGFVIDKFPISRPNLTFSTLTVSNMSPEDSSIYLCSVSKNEKLFFGSGTQLSVL.

The genes are TRBV2 and TRBJ1-2; D not certain. The CDR3 is 12 amino acids. In germline, CDR1 is SNHLY, CDR2 FYNNEI. V lost 5 bases, J lost 4 bases, and 8 bases lay in between. The CDR3 reads CASSQAAYGYTF. In DNA form, the CDR3 reads TGTGCCAGCAGTCAGGCAGCCTATGGCTACACCTTC.

DNA for the CDR3: TGTGCCAGCAGTGCCGGAACTAGGATTGATACGCAGTATTTT. Protein sequence: CASSAGTRIDTQYF. The chain couples TRBV6-5 to TRBJ2-3, with D tentatively TRBD2 (5 bases). Germline loops: CDR1 MNHEY, CDR2 SVGAGI. This CDR3 contains 14 residues. Trimming left V 5 bases short and J 6 bases short, with 15 bases between.

In regard to this clone: The same CDR3 also results from other DNA sequences found in this sample. V is TRBV2 and J is TRBJ1-1; perhaps TRBD1 as D (6 bases). V was clipped by 3 bases and J by 5 bases, with 10 bases between them. This CDR3 spans 13 amino acids. CDR1 and CDR2 (germline): SNHLY, FYNNEI. CDR3 region: CASSDRGRTEAFF. CDR3 bases: TGTGCCAGCAGTGACAGGGGTCGAACTGAAGCTTTCTTT.

This clone occurred a few times. Other DNA sequences in the same sample also yield this CDR3. The chain employs TRBV27 and TRBJ1-5; possibly TRBD1 for D (6 bases). CDR1 MNHEY and CDR2 SMNVEV come from the germline V gene (reference sequence). This CDR3 spans 13 amino acids. Trimming took 6 bases from V and 4 from J, leaving 10 bases between them. The CDR3 nucleotides read TGTGCCAGCAGCCCCAGGGGAAATCAGCCCCAGCATTTT. Translated: CASSPRGNQPQHF.